This TCR beta chain was documented in a study of response to subunit inactivated influenza vaccine. The study, taken as a whole, reports: Each seasonal flu vaccination may recruit only limited new T cells, authors suggested.

TCRdb fed the RT-PCR reads into MiXCR, producing one record per CDR3 protein. The repertoire consists of a few hundred thousand distinct CDR3 sequences, with roughly 22% occurring once and the leading ten covering about a tenth. About this clonotype itself: As yet, its antigen is unknown.

V gave up 4 bases and J gave up 7 bases; unmatched junction bases: 5. The CDR3 contains 13 residues. Per the germline V gene, CDR1 is LNHDA and CDR2 is SQIVND (reference sequence). The sequence was collected from a man between 50 and 75 years old who received an inactivated influenza vaccine. The sample here was PBMCs from blood, taken 21 months after vaccination. This chain uses TRBV19 with TRBJ2-7, with TRBD2 identical over 9 bases. The CDR3 bases are TGTGCCAGTAGTACTAGCGGGATGACTGAGCAGTACTTC. This gives the protein CASSTSGMTEQYF.